This T cell receptor beta chain emerged from a study of shared clonotypes between healthy human individuals. CDR1 SGHNT and CDR2 YYREEE come from the germline V gene (reference sequence). CDR3 length: 14 amino acids. Trimming left V 0 bases short and J 0 bases short, with 4 bases between. The authors loaded roughly 200 ng DNA, around 32,000 T cell genomes, into sorted-subset replicate PCRs. Clones were read by immunoSEQ multiplex PCR, and TCRdb kept only the in-frame ones, dropping some. This sample has roughly 410,000 clones, with roughly 96% found just once. The chain employs TRBV5-4 and TRBJ1-3, with D uncertain. Material for sequencing was memory CD8+ T cells sorted from blood. Stated subset: CD45RO+ cells pooled with CCR7-negative TemRA cells. The TCR originated in a young man in good health. DNA for the CDR3: TGTGCCAGCAGCTTGGACAGCTCTGGAAACACCATATATTTT. It codes for CASSLDSSGNTIYF.